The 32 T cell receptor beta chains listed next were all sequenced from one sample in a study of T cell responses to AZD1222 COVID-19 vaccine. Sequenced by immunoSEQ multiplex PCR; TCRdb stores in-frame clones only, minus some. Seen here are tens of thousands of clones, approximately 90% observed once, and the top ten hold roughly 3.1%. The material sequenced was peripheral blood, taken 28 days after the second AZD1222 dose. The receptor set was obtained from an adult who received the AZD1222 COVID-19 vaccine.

The CDR3 sequence is CASSSRDRGIYSNQPQHF. CDR3 DNA: TGTGCCAGCAGCTCCAGGGACAGGGGAATTTATAGCAATCAGCCCCAGCATTTT. V and J are TRBV7-2 and TRBJ1-5, with TRBD1 matching 10 bases. V lost 4 bases to trimming and J lost 0 bases; unmatched junction nucleotides: 9. Germline values: CDR1 SGHTA, CDR2 FQGNSA. CDR3 length equals 18 residues.

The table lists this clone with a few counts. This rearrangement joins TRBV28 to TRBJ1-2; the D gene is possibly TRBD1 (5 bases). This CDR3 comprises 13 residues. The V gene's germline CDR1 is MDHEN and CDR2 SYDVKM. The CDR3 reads CALGRGDGYGYTF. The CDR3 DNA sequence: TGTGCGCTCGGTAGGGGCGACGGCTATGGCTACACCTTC.

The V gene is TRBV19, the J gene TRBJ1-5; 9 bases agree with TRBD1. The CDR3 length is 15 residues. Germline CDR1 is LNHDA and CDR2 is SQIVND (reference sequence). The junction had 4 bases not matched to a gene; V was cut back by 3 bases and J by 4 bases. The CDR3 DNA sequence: TGTGCCAGTAGTATTTTAGGACAGGGGAATCAGCCCCAGCATTTT. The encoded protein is CASSILGQGNQPQHF. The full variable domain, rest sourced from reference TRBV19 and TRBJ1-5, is DGGITQSPKYLFRKEGQNVTLSCEQNLNHDAMYWYRQDPGQGLRLIYYSQIVNDFQKGDIAEGYSVSREKKESFPLTVTSAQKNPTAFYLCASSILGQGNQPQHFGDGTRLSIL.

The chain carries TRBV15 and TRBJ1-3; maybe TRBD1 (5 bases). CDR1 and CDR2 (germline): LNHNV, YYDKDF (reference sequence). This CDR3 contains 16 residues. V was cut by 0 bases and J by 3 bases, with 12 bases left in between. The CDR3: CATSRDRGVGGNTIYF. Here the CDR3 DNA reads TGTGCCACCAGCAGAGATCGGGGGGTCGGTGGAAACACCATATATTTT.

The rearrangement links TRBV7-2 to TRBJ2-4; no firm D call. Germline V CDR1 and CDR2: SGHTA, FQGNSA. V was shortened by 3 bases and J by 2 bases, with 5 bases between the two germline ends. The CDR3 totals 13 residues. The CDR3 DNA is TGTGCCAGCAGCTTCCCCCCCAAAAACATTCAGTACTTC. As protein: CASSFPPKNIQYF.

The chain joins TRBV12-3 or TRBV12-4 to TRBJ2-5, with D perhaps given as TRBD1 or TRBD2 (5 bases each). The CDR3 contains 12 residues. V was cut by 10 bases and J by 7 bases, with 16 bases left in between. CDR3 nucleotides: TGTGCCACCCGGGACGGTCCTGGGACCCAGTACTTC. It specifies CATRDGPGTQYF.

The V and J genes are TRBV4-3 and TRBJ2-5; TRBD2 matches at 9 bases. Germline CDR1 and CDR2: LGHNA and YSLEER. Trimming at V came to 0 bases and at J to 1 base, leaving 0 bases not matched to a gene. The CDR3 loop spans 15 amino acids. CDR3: CASSQERGGQETQYF. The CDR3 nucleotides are TGCGCCAGCAGCCAAGAGCGGGGGGGCCAAGAGACCCAGTACTTC.

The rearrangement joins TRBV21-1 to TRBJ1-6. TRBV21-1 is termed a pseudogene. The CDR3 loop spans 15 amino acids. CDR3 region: CASSKKADGNSPLHF. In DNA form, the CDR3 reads TGTGCCAGCAGCAAAAAGGCAGACGGTAATTCACCCCTCCACTTT.

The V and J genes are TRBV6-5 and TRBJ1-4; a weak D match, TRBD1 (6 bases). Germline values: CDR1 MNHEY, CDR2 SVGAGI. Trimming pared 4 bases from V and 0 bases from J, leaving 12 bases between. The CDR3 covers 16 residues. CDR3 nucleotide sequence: TGTGCCAGCAGTTCATCAGGGGCCTCAACTAATGAAAAACTGTTTTTT. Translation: CASSSSGASTNEKLFF.

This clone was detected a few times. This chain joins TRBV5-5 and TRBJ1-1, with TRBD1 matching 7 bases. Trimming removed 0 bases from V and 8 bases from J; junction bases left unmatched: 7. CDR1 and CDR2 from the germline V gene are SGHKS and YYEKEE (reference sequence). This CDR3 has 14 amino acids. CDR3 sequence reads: CASSLEGGVSEAFF. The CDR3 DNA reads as TGTGCCAGCAGCTTGGAAGGGGGCGTGAGCGAAGCTTTCTTT.

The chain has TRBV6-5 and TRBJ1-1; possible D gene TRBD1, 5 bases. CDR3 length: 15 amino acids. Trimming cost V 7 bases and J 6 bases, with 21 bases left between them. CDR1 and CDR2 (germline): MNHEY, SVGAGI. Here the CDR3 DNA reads TGTGCCAGCAATACTAGGGGCAGGGCACGGCCTGAAGCTTTCTTT. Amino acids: CASNTRGRARPEAFF.

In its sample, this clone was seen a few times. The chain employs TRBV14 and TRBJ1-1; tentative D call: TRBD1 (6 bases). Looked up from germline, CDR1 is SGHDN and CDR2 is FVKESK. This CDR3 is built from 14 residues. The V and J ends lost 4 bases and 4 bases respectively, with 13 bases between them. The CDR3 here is CASSPRTEPTEAFF. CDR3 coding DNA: TGTGCCAGCAGCCCAAGGACAGAGCCCACTGAAGCTTTCTTT.

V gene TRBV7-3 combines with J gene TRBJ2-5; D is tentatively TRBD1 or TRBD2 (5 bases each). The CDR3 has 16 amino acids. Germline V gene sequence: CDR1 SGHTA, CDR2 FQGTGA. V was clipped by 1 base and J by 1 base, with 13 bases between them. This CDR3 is CASSLMRGDRQETQYF. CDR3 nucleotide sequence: TGTGCCAGCAGCTTAATGAGAGGGGACCGCCAAGAGACCCAGTACTTC.

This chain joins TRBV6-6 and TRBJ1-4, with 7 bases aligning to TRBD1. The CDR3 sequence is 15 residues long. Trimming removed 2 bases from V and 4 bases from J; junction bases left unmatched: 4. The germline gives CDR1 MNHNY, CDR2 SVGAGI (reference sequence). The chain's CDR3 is CASSYGDRSNEKLFF. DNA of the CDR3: TGTGCCAGCAGTTACGGGGACAGAAGTAATGAAAAACTGTTTTTT.

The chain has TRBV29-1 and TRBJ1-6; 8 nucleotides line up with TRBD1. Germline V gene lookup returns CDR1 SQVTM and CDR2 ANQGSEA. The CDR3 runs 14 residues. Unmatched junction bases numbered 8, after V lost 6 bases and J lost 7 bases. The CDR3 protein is CSVATGQANSPLHF. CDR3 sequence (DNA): TGCAGCGTCGCTACGGGACAGGCGAATTCACCCCTCCACTTT.

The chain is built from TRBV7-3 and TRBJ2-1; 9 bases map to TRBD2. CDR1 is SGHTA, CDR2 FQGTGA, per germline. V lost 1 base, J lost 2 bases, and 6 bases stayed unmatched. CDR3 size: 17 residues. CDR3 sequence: CASSLNGGGGAYNEQFF. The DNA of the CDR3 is TGTGCCAGCAGCTTAAATGGTGGCGGGGGGGCCTACAATGAGCAGTTCTTC.

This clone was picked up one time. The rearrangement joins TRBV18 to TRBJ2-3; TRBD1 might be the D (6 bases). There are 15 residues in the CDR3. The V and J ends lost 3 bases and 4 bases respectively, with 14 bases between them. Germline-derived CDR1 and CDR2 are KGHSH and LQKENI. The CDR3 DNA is TGTGCCAGCTCACCGCCCCCCAGGGGCGCAGATACGCAGTATTTT. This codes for CASSPPPRGADTQYF.

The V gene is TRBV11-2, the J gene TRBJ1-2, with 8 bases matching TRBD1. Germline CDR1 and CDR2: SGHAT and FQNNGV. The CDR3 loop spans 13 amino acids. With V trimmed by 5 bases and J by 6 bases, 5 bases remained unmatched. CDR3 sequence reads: CASSLDRGDGYTF. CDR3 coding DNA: TGTGCCAGCAGCCTCGACAGGGGAGATGGCTACACCTTC. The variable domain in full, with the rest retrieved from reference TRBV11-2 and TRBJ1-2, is EAGVAQSPRYKIIEKRQSVAFWCNPISGHATLYWYQQILGQGPKLLIQFQNNGVVDDSQLPKDRFSAERLKGVDSTLKIQPAKLEDSAVYLCASSLDRGDGYTFGSGTRLTVV.

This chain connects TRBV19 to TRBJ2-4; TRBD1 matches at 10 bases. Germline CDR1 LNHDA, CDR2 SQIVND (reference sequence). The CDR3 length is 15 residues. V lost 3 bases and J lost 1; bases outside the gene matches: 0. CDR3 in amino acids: CASSMGQGAKNIQYF. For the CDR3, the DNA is TGTGCCAGTAGTATGGGACAGGGGGCCAAAAACATTCAGTACTTC.

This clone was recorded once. The CDR3 loop is CASSQVGTGAYNEQFF. CDR3 nucleotides: TGCGCCAGCAGCCAAGTTGGGACGGGGGCCTACAATGAGCAGTTCTTC. This rearrangement joins TRBV4-3 to TRBJ2-1; tentative D call: TRBD2 (6 bases). V shed 1 base and J shed 2 bases, with 12 bases lying between them. CDR1 and CDR2 from the germline V gene are LGHNA and YSLEER. The CDR3 covers 16 residues.

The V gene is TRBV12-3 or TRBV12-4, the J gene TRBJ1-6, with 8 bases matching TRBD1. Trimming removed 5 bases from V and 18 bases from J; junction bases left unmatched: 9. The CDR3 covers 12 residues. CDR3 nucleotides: TGTGCCAGCAGTGCGCCGGGACAGGTCAACCACTTT. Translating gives CASSAPGQVNHF.

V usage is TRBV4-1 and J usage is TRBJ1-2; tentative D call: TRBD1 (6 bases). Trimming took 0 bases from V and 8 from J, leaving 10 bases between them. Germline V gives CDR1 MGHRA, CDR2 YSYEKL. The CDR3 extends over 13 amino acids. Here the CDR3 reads CASSQETGDGYTF. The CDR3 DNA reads TGCGCCAGCAGCCAAGAGACAGGCGACGGCTACACCTTC.

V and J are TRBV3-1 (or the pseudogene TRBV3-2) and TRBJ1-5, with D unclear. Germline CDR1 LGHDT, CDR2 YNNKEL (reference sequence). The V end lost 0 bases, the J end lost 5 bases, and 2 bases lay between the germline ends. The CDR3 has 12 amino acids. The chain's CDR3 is CASSQDHQPQHF. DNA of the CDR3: TGTGCCAGCAGCCAAGACCATCAGCCCCAGCATTTT.

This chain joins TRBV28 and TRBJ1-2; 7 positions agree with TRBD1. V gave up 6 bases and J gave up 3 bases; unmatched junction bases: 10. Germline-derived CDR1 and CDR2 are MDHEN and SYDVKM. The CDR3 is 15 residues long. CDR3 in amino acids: CASSHEGGADYGYTF. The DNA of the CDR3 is TGTGCCAGCAGCCACGAAGGGGGCGCTGACTATGGCTACACCTTC.

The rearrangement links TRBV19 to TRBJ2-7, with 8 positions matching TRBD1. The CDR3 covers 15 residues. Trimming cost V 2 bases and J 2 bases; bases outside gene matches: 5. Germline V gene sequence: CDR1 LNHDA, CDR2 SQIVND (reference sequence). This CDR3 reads CASSIRGTGAYEQYF. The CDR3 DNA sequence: TGTGCCAGTAGTATAAGGGGGACAGGAGCCTACGAGCAGTACTTC.

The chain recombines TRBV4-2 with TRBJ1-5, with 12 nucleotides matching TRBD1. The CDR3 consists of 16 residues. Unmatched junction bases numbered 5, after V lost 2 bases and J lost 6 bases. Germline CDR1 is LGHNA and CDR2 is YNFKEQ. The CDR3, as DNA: TGTGCCAGCAGCCAATCCGGGACAGGGGGCAGTCAGCCCCAGCATTTT. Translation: CASSQSGTGGSQPQHF.

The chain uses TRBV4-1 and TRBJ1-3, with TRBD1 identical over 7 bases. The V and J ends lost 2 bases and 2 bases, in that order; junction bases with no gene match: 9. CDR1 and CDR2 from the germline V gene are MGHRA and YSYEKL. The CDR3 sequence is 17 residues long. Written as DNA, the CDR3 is TGCGCCAGCAGCCAATCCTCGCAAGGGACAGCTGGAAACACCATATATTTT. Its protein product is CASSQSSQGTAGNTIYF.

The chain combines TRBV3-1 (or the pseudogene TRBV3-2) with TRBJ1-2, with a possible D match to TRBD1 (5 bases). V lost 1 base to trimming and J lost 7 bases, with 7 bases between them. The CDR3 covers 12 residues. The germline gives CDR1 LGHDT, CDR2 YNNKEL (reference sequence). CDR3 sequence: CASSQGGGGYTF. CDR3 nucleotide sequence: TGTGCCAGCAGCCAAGGGGGGGGTGGCTACACCTTC.

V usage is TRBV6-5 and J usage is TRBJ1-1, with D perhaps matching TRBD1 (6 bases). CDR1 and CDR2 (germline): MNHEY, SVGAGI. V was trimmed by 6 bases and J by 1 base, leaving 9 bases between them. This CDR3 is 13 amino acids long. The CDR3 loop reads CASRLQGNTEAFF. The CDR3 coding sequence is TGTGCCAGCAGACTACAGGGGAACACTGAAGCTTTCTTT.

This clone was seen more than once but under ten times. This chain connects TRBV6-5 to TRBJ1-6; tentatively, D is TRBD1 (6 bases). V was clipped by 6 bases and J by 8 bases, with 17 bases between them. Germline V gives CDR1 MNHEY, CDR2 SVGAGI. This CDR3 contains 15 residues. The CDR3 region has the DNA TGTGCCAGCAGACCCCGGGGGGCAGTTTATTCACCCCTCCACTTT. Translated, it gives CASRPRGAVYSPLHF.

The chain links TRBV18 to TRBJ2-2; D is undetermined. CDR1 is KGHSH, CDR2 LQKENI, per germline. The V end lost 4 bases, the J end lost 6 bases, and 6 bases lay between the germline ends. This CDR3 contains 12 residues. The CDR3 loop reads CASSLRAGELFF. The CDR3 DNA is TGTGCCAGCTCACTCCGGGCCGGGGAGCTGTTTTTT.

The CDR3 DNA follows: TGTGCCAGCTCACCAGACGGATGGACCGGGGAGCTGTTTTTT. Translating it yields CASSPDGWTGELFF. The V call is TRBV18, the J call TRBJ2-2; D is unresolved. V dropped 2 bases and J dropped 5 bases, with 9 bases sitting between them. CDR3 size: 14 residues. CDR1 is KGHSH, CDR2 LQKENI, per germline.